This T cell receptor (beta chain) is from a study of beta chain features in type 1 diabetes. Study information: The study examined about 100 million sorted cells across all samples. Study-wide findings and caveats: For type 1 diabetes patients, VDJ junctions showed fewer insertions and more deletions.

J lost 5 bases, V lost 0 bases, and 6 bases had no gene match. Germline V gene sequence: CDR1 LNHNV, CDR2 YYDKDF (reference sequence). This CDR3 has 16 amino acids. Expressed TCRB transcripts were sequenced because the entire RNA isolate underwent reverse transcription. The repertoire was sequenced with immunoSEQ multiplex PCR; TCRdb's copy has only in-frame clones and lacks some. This sample has 350,000 to 400,000 clones, with over 13% found just once. One heparinised draw of blood, averaging roughly 0.12 L, came from each donor. Each sorted population was over 95% pure. This clone was recorded a few times. Its antigen is currently unknown.

The chain joins TRBV15 to TRBJ2-3; TRBD2 aligns across 9 bases. Specimen: naive CD4+ T cells from blood. The clonotype comes from a woman aged 18-29 years in good health. Here the CDR3 reads CATSRDRREGLDTQYF. CDR3 bases: TGTGCCACCAGCAGAGATCGGCGGGAGGGACTAGATACGCAGTATTTT.